This T cell receptor beta chain was identified during a study of blood T cell repertoires in COVID-19. Across the study: In each case, the material was cDNA or gDNA derived from T cells, B-cell-depleted T cells, or PBMCs.

The CDR3 contains 16 residues. From germline, CDR1 is MNHEY and CDR2 SVGAGI. Between the trimmed V and J ends, which lost 0 bases and 0 bases, there was a span of 12 bases. In the authors' workflow: Researchers report that nucleated cell counts were estimated from reference gene primer amplification. The repertoire was sequenced with immunoSEQ multiplex PCR; TCRdb's copy has only in-frame clones and lacks some. That table supplies the V and J calls and clone size; D and trimming were determined from the DNA. This sample carries some 310,000 clones, 90% of them seen once, and the ten largest clones take about 1%. Enrollment of patients from Seattle took place during active infection, with longitudinal follow-up. This clone was counted once.

The chain has TRBV6-5 and TRBJ2-7, with TRBD1 as a possible D gene (5 bases). The clonotype originates from a woman between 40 and 50 years old with COVID-19, enrolled during active disease. The source material was peripheral blood. CDR3: CASSYSIAQGSYEQYF. Here the CDR3 DNA reads TGTGCCAGCAGTTACTCGATCGCCCAGGGCTCCTACGAGCAGTACTTC.